The clone carrying this T cell receptor beta chain was recorded a few times. The age range of participants was about 18 to 89 years, with residence in about 25 US areas. Clones were read by immunoSEQ multiplex PCR, and TCRdb kept only the in-frame ones, dropping some. The profile shows a few hundred thousand clones, about nine tenths of them singletons. The V and J ends lost 2 bases and 8 bases respectively, with 10 bases between them. The germline CDR1 and CDR2 sequences are LNHDA and SQIVND (reference sequence). CDR3 length: 14 amino acids. The sample is drawn from a study of blood T cell repertoires in COVID-19.

The clonotype comes from a man between 18 and 29 years old with acute COVID-19. The chain joins TRBV19 to TRBJ1-6; possible D gene TRBD1, 6 bases. Sequences were obtained from PBMCs or T cells enriched from blood (not recorded which). The CDR3 loop is CASSILQGDSPLHF. In nucleotides, the CDR3 is TGTGCCAGTAGTATATTACAGGGAGATTCACCCCTCCACTTT.